This section outlines one T cell receptor beta chain sequence together with its context. Time point reported: blood 2 weeks post-SBRT. The treatment here: 15 Gy SBRT to primary tumor, nephrectomy 4 weeks later. Blood was sampled at baseline, 2 weeks and 4 weeks after SBRT. The V end was cut by 3 bases, the J end by 1 base, with 16 bases between. The CDR3 totals 17 residues. Germline CDR1 and CDR2: MDHEN and SYDVKM. The data were produced by immunoSEQ multiplex PCR, yet TCRdb's version contains in-frame clones alone and is incomplete. Of 150,000 to 190,000 clones listed, roughly 87% are singletons. The sample belongs to a study of radiation and T cells in renal cell carcinoma.

This clonotype was obtained from a woman in her fifties or sixties with renal cell carcinoma. The sequences come from blood, collected from a patient whose treatment included radiotherapy and nephrectomy. The chain combines TRBV28 with TRBJ1-5; D remains ambiguous. The CDR3 DNA sequence: TGTGCCAGCAGTTTTGCGTCTACGGCGTTGAGCAATCAGCCCCAGCATTTT. Translation gives CASSFASTALSNQPQHF.